This record concerns one T cell receptor beta chain sequence. Its antigen is currently unknown. The data stem from a study of T cells after yellow fever vaccination. Study at large: Each low-cell-number fraction was prepared by means of SMART-Seq v4 Ultra Low Input. Study-wide findings and caveats: A large majority of primary-vaccination clones showed up again after the booster (96% CD4, 75% to 90% CD8). Abundant contaminating clonotypes from the bulk population could appear in FACS-sorted repertoires.

By 5'RACE template switching, TCR cDNA was produced, with a universal primer site and UMIs added in the process. MiXCR, applied by TCRdb to the 5' RACE reads, yields one record per CDR3 protein. This sample has some 340,000 distinct CDR3 sequences, with roughly 4.3% found just once. In germline, CDR1 is SQVTM, CDR2 ANQGSEA. The J segment lost 2 bases and the V segment lost 4 bases, leaving 5 bases of the junction unmatched. The CDR3 sequence is 14 residues long. This specimen was PBMCs, taken 5 days after the yellow fever booster vaccination. The source of this sequence is a man between 18 and 35 years old who received the YFV17D yellow fever vaccine. The chain carries TRBV29-1 and TRBJ2-3, with 8 bases matching TRBD1. This chain's CDR3 is CSVGQGAVTDTQYF. The CDR3 nucleotides read TGCAGCGTTGGGCAGGGGGCTGTCACAGATACGCAGTATTTT.